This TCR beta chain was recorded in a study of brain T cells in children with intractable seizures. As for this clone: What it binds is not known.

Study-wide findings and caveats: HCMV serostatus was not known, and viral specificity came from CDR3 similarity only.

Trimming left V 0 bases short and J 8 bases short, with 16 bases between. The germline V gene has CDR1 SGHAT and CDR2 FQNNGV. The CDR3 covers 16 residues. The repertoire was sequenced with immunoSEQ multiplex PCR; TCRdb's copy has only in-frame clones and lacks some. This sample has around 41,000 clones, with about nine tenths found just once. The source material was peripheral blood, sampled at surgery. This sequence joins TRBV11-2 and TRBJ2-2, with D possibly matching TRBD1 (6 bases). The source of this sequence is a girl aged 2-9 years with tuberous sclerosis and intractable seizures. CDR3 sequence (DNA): TGTGCCAGCAGCTTAGATCTCGTCAGGGGATTGGGGGAGCTGTTTTTT. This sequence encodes CASSLDLVRGLGELFF.